This passage covers 3 T cell receptor beta chains from one sample sequenced in a study of blood T cell repertoires in COVID-19. The table came from immunoSEQ multiplex PCR; TCRdb's copy has only in-frame clones and leaves some out. Of some 140,000 clones listed, about 72% were seen once; the top ten hold approximately 11%. The sample comprised peripheral blood. The receptors here all came from a man aged 60 to 75 who had recovered from COVID-19.

The CDR3 region is CASSQGTASYEQYF. The CDR3 nucleotides are TGCGCCAGCAGCCAAGGGACAGCCTCTTACGAGCAGTACTTC. V and J are TRBV4-3 and TRBJ2-7; a possible D gene is TRBD1 (6 bases). Trimming pared 1 base from V and 4 bases from J, leaving 11 bases between. CDR3 length equals 14 residues. The V gene's germline CDR1 is LGHNA and CDR2 YSLEER.

The chain is built from TRBV7-3 and TRBJ2-7; 10 bases align to TRBD1. From germline, CDR1 is SGHTA and CDR2 FQGTGA. The CDR3 has 14 residues. The trim removed 5 bases at V and 2 bases at J, leaving 3 bases unmatched. The CDR3 loop reads CASSPGQGPYEQYF. The CDR3 nucleotides read TGTGCCAGCAGCCCGGGACAGGGGCCCTACGAGCAGTACTTC.

This sequence joins TRBV7-9 and TRBJ1-2, with 8 positions matching TRBD1. J gave up 2 bases and V 1 base, and 3 bases lay outside the gene matches. CDR1 is SEHNR, CDR2 FQNEAQ, per germline (reference sequence). The CDR3 contains 15 residues. CDR3 protein: CASSLGGQVNYGYTF. The DNA of the CDR3 is TGTGCCAGCAGCTTAGGGGGACAGGTCAACTATGGCTACACCTTC.